This TCR beta chain was documented in a study of radiation and T cells in renal cell carcinoma. V was pared by 6 bases and J by 0 bases, with 5 bases of the junction left unmatched. Germline lookup yields CDR1 SGHVS and CDR2 FQNEAQ. The CDR3 totals 15 residues. Treatment denoted: 15 Gy SBRT to primary tumor, nephrectomy 4 weeks later. Nephrectomy followed 15 Gy stereotactic body radiation by 4 weeks. This clone has a handful of counts. Antigen unknown. This table comes from immunoSEQ multiplex PCR, and its TCRdb copy is limited to in-frame clones, with some not included. The top ten clones hold roughly 12% of a sample with 17,000 or so clones, 45% to 70% of them seen once. General study results and limits: Compared with controls, irradiated tumors had more, larger dominant CDR3 motifs.

The sample was tumor tissue, taken from a patient whose treatment included radiotherapy and nephrectomy. The chain is built from TRBV7-8 and TRBJ1-3, with 7 bases aligning to TRBD1. The TCR was taken from a man aged 45 to 65 with renal cell carcinoma. CDR3 sequence: CASSSRGNSGNTIYF. CDR3 DNA sequence: TGTGCCAGCAGTTCCAGGGGGAACTCTGGAAACACCATATATTTT.